The 28 T cell receptor beta chains in this list originate from one sample, sequenced in a study of chemoradiotherapy in HPV16-positive cancers. Generated by immunoSEQ multiplex PCR, the TCRdb table keeps only in-frame clones and is missing some. The sample lists over a thousand clones, 82% occurring once. The starting material was tumor tissue, obtained from a patient who underwent chemoradiotherapy. The receptor source for this set is a human donor with HPV-associated anogenital cancer.

The V gene is TRBV7-6, the J gene TRBJ2-1; 10 nucleotides align to TRBD2. V trimming: 1 base; J trimming: 4 bases; junction bases outside the gene matches: 7. In germline, CDR1 is SGHVS, CDR2 FNYEAQ. The CDR3 totals 17 residues. CDR3 sequence (DNA): TGTGCCAGCAGCTTAGGCCCTAGCGGGAGTTTTTACAATGAGCAGTTCTTC. Amino acid sequence: CASSLGPSGSFYNEQFF. Using reference TRBV7-6 and TRBJ2-1 for the parts outside the CDR3, the full variable domain is GAGVSQSPRYKVTKRGQDVALRCDPISGHVSLYWYRQALGQGPEFLTYFNYEAQQDKSGLPNDRFSAERPEGSISTLTIQRTEQRDSAMYRCASSLGPSGSFYNEQFFGPGTRLTVL.

This clone was seen only once. This rearrangement joins TRBV20-1 to TRBJ2-3; D remains ambiguous. Trimming took off 2 bases at V and 3 bases at J, with 0 bases between the two ends. Germline values: CDR1 DFQATT, CDR2 SNEGSKA (reference sequence). The CDR3 runs to 10 residues. The CDR3 spells CSARTDTQYF. CDR3 coding DNA: TGCAGTGCTAGAACAGATACGCAGTATTTT.

CDR3 protein: CASNVGRMNTEAFF. The CDR3 DNA is TGTGCCAGCAATGTTGGACGAATGAACACTGAAGCTTTCTTT. The J gene is TRBJ1-1, the V gene TRBV2; the D is unclear. The ends were cut back, 7 bases at V and 0 bases at J, with 12 bases in the middle. Germline V gives CDR1 SNHLY, CDR2 FYNNEI. This CDR3 contains 14 residues.

The V and J genes are TRBV7-2 and TRBJ2-1; D may be TRBD1 (6 bases). Trimming pared 5 bases from V and 3 bases from J, leaving 11 bases between. Germline CDR1 reads SGHTA; CDR2 reads FQGNSA. The CDR3 runs to 14 residues. CDR3 sequence reads: CASSTDSFYNEQFF. CDR3 in DNA: TGTGCCAGCAGCACGGACAGCTTCTACAATGAGCAGTTCTTC.

The chain employs TRBV25-1 and TRBJ2-7; 7 bases fit TRBD2. V was clipped by 10 bases and J by 2 bases; unmatched bases: 11. The V gene's germline CDR1 is MGHDK and CDR2 SYGVNS. CDR3 length: 14 amino acids. In DNA, the CDR3 is TGTGCCACCTCGTTTGAGGCGGGGGCCTACGAGCAGTACTTC. It is translated as CATSFEAGAYEQYF.

The chain recombines TRBV2 with TRBJ2-7, with D perhaps assigned TRBD1 or TRBD2 (5 bases each). The V gene's germline CDR1 is SNHLY and CDR2 FYNNEI. The CDR3 loop spans 14 amino acids. Trimming shortened V by 7 bases and J by 0 bases, and 13 bases separated the two germline ends. CDR3 in DNA: TGTGCCAGCACCGGGGACGGTAGCTCCTACGAGCAGTACTTC. Translating gives CASTGDGSSYEQYF.

This chain connects TRBV5-6 to TRBJ1-5; D is uncertain. V dropped 0 bases and J dropped 3 bases, with 7 bases sitting between them. The germline CDR1 and CDR2 sequences are SGHDT and YYEEEE. CDR3 length equals 14 residues. The CDR3 DNA reads as TGTGCCAGCAGCTTGGAAGGGATCAATCAGCCCCAGCATTTT. The encoded protein is CASSLEGINQPQHF.

This clone is a singleton in its sample. The CDR3: CAISDPTGGSYNSPLHF. The CDR3 DNA is TGTGCCATCAGTGACCCGACAGGGGGTTCCTATAATTCACCCCTCCACTTT. The chain carries TRBV10-3 and TRBJ1-6, with 9 nucleotides matching TRBD1. This CDR3 contains 17 residues. Germline V gives CDR1 ENHRY, CDR2 SYGVKD. The junction had 4 bases not matched to a gene; V was cut back by 3 bases and J by 1 base.

V and J are TRBV5-5 and TRBJ2-2; maybe TRBD2 (5 bases). Trimming removed 4 bases at V and 5 bases at J, with 9 bases between. The CDR3 is made up of 13 amino acids. Germline lookup yields CDR1 SGHKS and CDR2 YYEKEE (reference sequence). The CDR3 DNA reads as TGTGCCAGCAGCCCGGGGTCAACCGGGGAGCTGTTTTTT. Residues: CASSPGSTGELFF.

This clone is large. The V call is TRBV5-6, the J call TRBJ1-1; D is unclear. The CDR3 contains 15 residues. CDR1 and CDR2 from the germline V gene are SGHDT and YYEEEE. V was cut by 0 bases and J by 2 bases, with 11 bases left in between. The CDR3 bases are TGTGCCAGCAGCTTGGATGGGAGAGCCAACACTGAAGCTTTCTTT. Translated: CASSLDGRANTEAFF.

V and J are TRBV11-2 and TRBJ2-1, with TRBD2 matching over 14 bases. Trimming at V came to 4 bases and at J to 8 bases, leaving 10 bases not matched to a gene. Germline CDR1 SGHAT, CDR2 FQNNGV. CDR3 length equals 17 residues. This CDR3 is CASSSPTSGGAWDEQFF. CDR3 in DNA: TGTGCCAGCAGCTCCCCGACTAGCGGGGGGGCCTGGGATGAGCAGTTCTTC.

The genes are TRBV19 and TRBJ1-1; D ambiguous. Germline loops: CDR1 LNHDA, CDR2 SQIVND (reference sequence). V dropped 2 bases and J dropped 7 bases, with 5 bases sitting between them. The length of the CDR3 is 11 residues. The CDR3 sequence: CASSIRSEAFF. CDR3 nucleotide sequence: TGTGCCAGTAGTATAAGGAGTGAAGCTTTCTTT. The whole variable domain, filled in from reference TRBV19 and TRBJ1-1, reads DGGITQSPKYLFRKEGQNVTLSCEQNLNHDAMYWYRQDPGQGLRLIYYSQIVNDFQKGDIAEGYSVSREKKESFPLTVTSAQKNPTAFYLCASSIRSEAFFGQGTRLTVV.

The J gene is TRBJ1-1, the V gene TRBV25-1; D might be TRBD1 (6 bases). Germline CDR1 reads MGHDK; CDR2 reads SYGVNS. The CDR3 consists of 14 residues. The ends were cut back, 9 bases at V and 1 base at J, with 15 bases in the middle. CDR3 coding DNA: TGTGCCAGTCCGGGCCGGACAGCGAACACTGAAGCTTTCTTT. The encoded protein is CASPGRTANTEAFF.

The V call is TRBV2, the J call TRBJ2-7, with TRBD1 matching over 7 bases. The CDR3 runs 14 residues. Germline V gives CDR1 SNHLY, CDR2 FYNNEI. V lost 8 bases, J lost 0 bases, and 7 bases stayed unmatched. The CDR3 loop reads CASSFRDSSYEQYF. CDR3 coding DNA: TGTGCCAGCTCCTTCAGGGACAGCTCCTACGAGCAGTACTTC. Looking up the rest from reference TRBV2 and TRBJ2-7 gives the full variable domain: EPEVTQTPSHQVTQMGQEVILRCVPISNHLYFYWYRQILGQKVEFLVSFYNNEISEKSEIFDDQFSVERPDGSNFTLKIRSTKLEDSAMYFCASSFRDSSYEQYFGPGTRLTVT.

The V call is TRBV5-1, the J call TRBJ2-5, with 10 bases fitting TRBD1. The end of the DNA is better explained by TRBJ2-7, so the J call may be wrong. This CDR3 is built from 16 residues. Germline CDR1 and CDR2: SGHRS and YFSETQ. The CDR3: CASSWTTGGKVGEQYF. The CDR3 nucleotides are TGCGCCAGCAGCTGGACGACAGGGGGCAAAGTAGGCGAGCAGTACTTC.

V is TRBV7-2 and J is TRBJ2-7; D may be TRBD1 or TRBD2 (5 bases each). Trimming took off 1 base at V and 2 bases at J, with 12 bases between the two ends. The CDR3 length is 15 residues. CDR1 is SGHTA, CDR2 FQGNSA, per germline. The CDR3 spells CASSLVGTGTYEQYF. Here the CDR3 DNA reads TGTGCCAGCAGCTTAGTTGGGACCGGAACCTACGAGCAGTACTTC.

This clone was seen once. The chain has TRBV11-2 and TRBJ1-1, with unresolved D. From germline, CDR1 is SGHAT and CDR2 FQNNGV. This CDR3 spans 12 amino acids. V lost 5 bases and J 6 bases, leaving 10 bases between the germline ends. The CDR3 loop is CASSPRTAEAFF. The CDR3 nucleotides read TGTGCCAGCAGCCCAAGGACCGCTGAAGCTTTCTTT.

This chain links TRBV11-3 with TRBJ2-4; no firm D call. The CDR3 runs to 12 residues. Germline lookup yields CDR1 SGHNT and CDR2 YENEEA. Trimming left V 4 bases short and J 8 bases short, with 9 bases between. The CDR3 region is CASSSNVDIQYF. In DNA form, the CDR3 reads TGTGCCAGCAGCTCTAACGTCGACATTCAGTACTTC.

The genes are TRBV18 and TRBJ2-2; no clear D. V lost 1 base to trimming and J lost 5 bases, with 8 bases between them. Germline V lookup: CDR1 KGHSH, CDR2 LQKENI. The CDR3 is made up of 14 amino acids. This CDR3 reads CASSPQRSTGELFF. Here the CDR3 DNA reads TGTGCCAGCTCACCACAGAGGTCTACCGGGGAGCTGTTTTTT.

As concerns this clone: Other DNA variants within this sample encode the same CDR3. The chain combines TRBV4-1 with TRBJ2-7; D unresolved. Germline V CDR1 and CDR2: MGHRA, YSYEKL. V was pared by 0 bases and J by 6 bases, with 6 bases between. The CDR3 totals 12 residues. CDR3 DNA sequence: TGCGCCAGCAGCCAAGACGAGGTCGAGCAGTACTTC. Protein: CASSQDEVEQYF.

The rearrangement links TRBV6-1 to TRBJ2-3; 9 bases match TRBD2. The CDR3 length is 16 residues. V dropped 4 bases and J dropped 4; count of bases not matched to a gene: 9. Per the germline V gene, CDR1 is MNHNS and CDR2 is SASEGT. The CDR3 protein is CASSGLAGGGADTQYF. CDR3 DNA: TGTGCCAGCAGTGGGTTGGCGGGAGGGGGTGCAGATACGCAGTATTTT.

There are a few counts of this clone. The V call is TRBV6-1, the J call TRBJ2-3; 9 nucleotides agree with TRBD1. V lost 4 bases and J lost 2; bases outside the gene matches: 7. CDR3 size: 16 residues. The V gene's germline CDR1 is MNHNS and CDR2 SASEGT. The CDR3 region has the DNA TGTGCCAGCAGTGGGGTGGGGACAGGGTTCACAGATACGCAGTATTTT. It translates to CASSGVGTGFTDTQYF.

The chain joins TRBV6-1 to TRBJ2-2, with D tentatively TRBD1 (6 bases). The V end lost 7 bases, the J end lost 0 bases, and 12 bases lay between the germline ends. CDR1 is MNHNS and CDR2 is SASEGT in the germline V gene. This CDR3 spans 15 amino acids. CDR3 DNA sequence: TGTGCCAGCACCAGGGACAAATCGAACACCGGGGAGCTGTTTTTT. Protein: CASTRDKSNTGELFF.

This sequence joins TRBV25-1 and TRBJ1-4; D gene uncertain. V lost 0 bases, J lost 2 bases, and 10 bases lay in between. Germline-derived CDR1 and CDR2 are MGHDK and SYGVNS. This CDR3 has 16 amino acids. CDR3 amino acids: CASSEYLGGTNEKLFF. CDR3 nucleotide sequence: TGTGCCAGCAGTGAATATTTGGGTGGGACTAATGAAAAACTGTTTTTT. Filled out from reference TRBV25-1 and TRBJ1-4, the complete variable domain reads EADIYQTPRYLVIGTGKKITLECSQTMGHDKMYWYQQDPGMELHLIHYSYGVNSTEKGDLSSESTVSRIRTEHFPLTLESARPSHTSQYLCASSEYLGGTNEKLFFGSGTQLSVL.

This CDR3 reads CASSQVQVGSIYGYTF. CDR3 in DNA: TGTGCCAGCAGCCAAGTACAGGTGGGGAGTATCTATGGCTACACCTTC. The J gene is TRBJ1-2, the V gene TRBV14, with D possibly being TRBD1 (5 bases). The CDR3 is made up of 16 amino acids. CDR1 is SGHDN, CDR2 FVKESK, per germline. The V end lost 1 base, the J end lost 4 bases, and 16 bases lay between the germline ends.

The rearrangement joins TRBV2 to TRBJ2-3; 12 bases line up with TRBD1. The CDR3 extends over 16 amino acids. V gave up 6 bases and J gave up 2 bases; unmatched junction bases: 6. The germline V gene has CDR1 SNHLY and CDR2 FYNNEI. The CDR3 DNA reads TGTGCCAGCAGAGGGACAGGGGGCTTGTCCACAGATACGCAGTATTTT. It is translated as CASRGTGGLSTDTQYF.

V and J are TRBV4-1 and TRBJ1-1, with D perhaps matching TRBD1 (5 bases). The CDR3 is made up of 13 amino acids. The germline V gene encodes CDR1 MGHRA and CDR2 YSYEKL. Deletions cut 0 bases from V and 9 bases from J, with 11 bases between. In nucleotides, the CDR3 is TGCGCCAGCAGCCAAGATACGACAGCCCAAGCTTTCTTT. Translating gives CASSQDTTAQAFF.

Only a few counts were recorded for this clone. The genes are TRBV5-1 and TRBJ2-7; D is tentatively TRBD1 or TRBD2 (5 bases each). V lost 0 bases and J lost 1, with 14 bases in between. This CDR3 spans 16 amino acids. The germline V gene encodes CDR1 SGHRS and CDR2 YFSETQ. In DNA form, the CDR3 reads TGCGCCAGCAGCTTGGAAGCTGGGGGAATGTCCTACGAGCAGTACTTC. Residues: CASSLEAGGMSYEQYF.